The 14 T cell receptor beta chains in this list originate from one sample, sequenced in a study of blood T cell repertoires in COVID-19. Repertoires were generated with immunoSEQ multiplex PCR, while TCRdb's copy carries only in-frame clones and drops some. This table has around 180,000 clones, 70% to 90% appearing once. Sequencing was carried out using peripheral blood. Source of these receptors: a man in his 70s with active or convalescent COVID-19.

This clone has just one count. The J gene is TRBJ2-5, the V gene TRBV6-5, with 7 bases aligning to TRBD1. The trim removed 8 bases at V and 3 bases at J, leaving 6 bases unmatched. Germline loops: CDR1 MNHEY, CDR2 SVGAGI. This CDR3 is 13 amino acids long. DNA of the CDR3: TGTGCCAGCGCCGGGACAGACAAAGAGACCCAGTACTTC. Amino acids: CASAGTDKETQYF.

V is TRBV28 and J is TRBJ1-5, with 8 bases fitting TRBD1. Germline CDR1 MDHEN, CDR2 SYDVKM. V lost 6 bases to trimming and J lost 7 bases; unmatched junction nucleotides: 11. The CDR3 runs 15 residues. The CDR3 is CASSRAGGRRQPQHF. In DNA, the CDR3 is TGTGCCAGCAGCCGTGCAGGGGGCAGGAGGCAGCCCCAGCATTTT. The full variable domain, with the rest looked up from reference TRBV28 and TRBJ1-5, is DVKVTQSSRYLVKRTGEKVFLECVQDMDHENMFWYRQDPGLGLRLIYFSYDVKMKEKGDIPEGYSVSREKKERFSLILESASTNQTSMYLCASSRAGGRRQPQHFGDGTRLSIL.

In regard to this clone: One end of the junction varies from germline; a read error may be responsible. V is TRBV7-7 and J is TRBJ2-1; tentatively, D is TRBD2 (6 bases). Germline CDR1 is SSHAT and CDR2 is FNYEAQ (reference sequence). The CDR3 is 15 residues long. CDR3 bases: TGTGCTAGCAGCACCCTTCCGGGACTTAACAATGAGCAGTTCTTC. Protein sequence: CASSTLPGLNNEQFF.

The rearrangement links TRBV7-6 to TRBJ2-3; 7 positions agree with TRBD1. The CDR3 length is 16 residues. After removal of 6 bases from V and 0 bases from J, the junction contained 9 bases not matched to a gene. Germline lookup yields CDR1 SGHVS and CDR2 FNYEAQ. The CDR3 reads CASRRTGDGSTDTQYF. Written as DNA, the CDR3 is TGTGCCAGCAGACGCACAGGGGATGGAAGCACAGATACGCAGTATTTT.

J is TRBJ1-3 and V is TRBV5-1; no clear D gene. The V gene's germline CDR1 is SGHRS and CDR2 YFSETQ. V was clipped by 1 base and J by 4 bases, with 9 bases between them. The length of the CDR3 is 14 residues. The DNA for the CDR3 is TGCGCCAGCAGCTTGACAGTGGCAGGAAACACCATATATTTT. Residues: CASSLTVAGNTIYF.

The CDR3 nucleotides read TGTGCCAGCCTGGGCATACACACCGGGGAGCTGTTTTTT. This encodes CASLGIHTGELFF. The rearrangement uses TRBV11-2 and TRBJ2-2; D ambiguous. Trimming cost V 8 bases and J 3 bases, with 10 bases left between them. The CDR3 length is 13 residues. CDR1 SGHAT and CDR2 FQNNGV come from the germline V gene.

CDR3 protein: CASSPTTGREQYF. CDR3 DNA: TGTGCCAGCAGTCCAACGACAGGGCGGGAGCAGTACTTC. This chain joins TRBV27 and TRBJ2-7, with 7 bases aligning to TRBD1. In germline, CDR1 is MNHEY, CDR2 SMNVEV (reference sequence). The CDR3 contains 13 residues. V lost 5 bases to trimming and J lost 7 bases; unmatched junction nucleotides: 8.

CDR3 nucleotides: TGTGCCAGCAGTGTAGAACAGGGGCTCGGTGAAGCTTTCTTT. This sequence encodes CASSVEQGLGEAFF. The gene calls are TRBV2 and TRBJ1-1; 7 bases map to TRBD1. V lost 4 bases to trimming and J lost 7 bases; unmatched junction nucleotides: 9. The CDR3 has 14 residues. Germline assignment: CDR1 SNHLY and CDR2 FYNNEI. The complete variable domain, with remaining parts taken from reference TRBV2 and TRBJ1-1, reads EPEVTQTPSHQVTQMGQEVILRCVPISNHLYFYWYRQILGQKVEFLVSFYNNEISEKSEIFDDQFSVERPDGSNFTLKIRSTKLEDSAMYFCASSVEQGLGEAFFGQGTRLTVV.

The chain links TRBV3-1 (or the pseudogene TRBV3-2) to TRBJ1-1; D perhaps matches TRBD1 (6 bases). Trimming removed 4 bases at V and 1 base at J, with 13 bases between. Germline V lookup: CDR1 LGHDT, CDR2 YNNKEL (reference sequence). CDR3 size: 15 residues. This CDR3 is CASSRLLTGNTEAFF. CDR3 DNA: TGTGCCAGCAGCCGATTGCTGACAGGGAACACTGAAGCTTTCTTT.

This clone was recorded a few times. This chain links TRBV29-1 with TRBJ2-3; the match to TRBD1 covers 7 bases. Per germline, CDR1 SQVTM and CDR2 ANQGSEA. Trimming took 1 base from V and 2 from J; bases not matched to a gene: 6. There are 15 residues in the CDR3. The CDR3 DNA follows: TGCAGCGTTGAAGTGGCGACAGGGTTCACAGATACGCAGTATTTT. Translating gives CSVEVATGFTDTQYF.

The chain joins TRBV15 to TRBJ2-1; 7 nucleotides line up with TRBD2. Germline assignment: CDR1 LNHNV and CDR2 YYDKDF (reference sequence). Trimming cost V 8 bases and J 2 bases; bases outside gene matches: 6. This CDR3 has 14 amino acids. CDR3 nucleotides: TGTGCCACCGCCGATCGGGGGGCCTACAATGAGCAGTTCTTC. It codes for CATADRGAYNEQFF. Supplemented by reference TRBV15 and TRBJ2-1, the full variable domain reads DAMVIQNPRYQVTQFGKPVTLSCSQTLNHNVMYWYQQKSSQAPKLLFHYYDKDFNNEADTPDNFQSRRPNTSFCFLDIRSPGLGDTAMYLCATADRGAYNEQFFGPGTRLTVL.

The chain uses TRBV30 and TRBJ1-1; D is undetermined. V was clipped by 1 base and J by 1 base, with 7 bases between them. Germline values: CDR1 GTSNPN, CDR2 SVGIG (reference sequence). The CDR3 contains 13 residues. In DNA form, the CDR3 reads TGTGCCTGGAGTGGGCATTGGAACACTGAAGCTTTCTTT. It translates to CAWSGHWNTEAFF.

The gene calls are TRBV18 and TRBJ2-1; D perhaps matches TRBD2 (6 bases). V lost 2 bases and J 7 bases, leaving 18 bases between the germline ends. Germline V gene data show CDR1 as KGHSH and CDR2 as LQKENI. The CDR3 has 16 residues. The CDR3 region has the DNA TGTGCCAGCTCACCATCCTACGGGGGACGAATGAATGAGCAGTTCTTC. Translating gives CASSPSYGGRMNEQFF. Full variable domain (outside the CDR3, taken from reference TRBV18 and TRBJ2-1): NAGVMQNPRHLVRRRGQEARLRCSPMKGHSHVYWYRQLPEEGLKFMVYLQKENIIDESGMPKERFSAEFPKEGPSILRIQQVVRGDSAAYFCASSPSYGGRMNEQFFGPGTRLTVL.

The chain recombines TRBV18 with TRBJ2-7; 12 positions agree with TRBD1. This CDR3 region has 15 residues. Germline CDR1 KGHSH, CDR2 LQKENI. V dropped 6 bases and J dropped 4; count of bases not matched to a gene: 7. The CDR3 DNA reads as TGTGCCAGCTCCGGCAGGGGACAGGGGGCATACGAGCAGTACTTC. Its translation: CASSGRGQGAYEQYF.